These 2 T cell receptor beta chains share one sample of origin, sequenced in a study of blood T cell repertoires in COVID-19. Profiled with immunoSEQ multiplex PCR; TCRdb holds only in-frame clones, not every one. The sample lists approximately 300,000 clones, more than 85% occurring once. The sequenced sample consisted of PBMCs or T cells enriched from blood (not recorded which). The source of these receptors is a woman aged 25 to 39 who had recovered from COVID-19.

The chain combines TRBV10-3 with TRBJ2-1, with D unclear. The CDR3 covers 14 residues. The V gene's germline CDR1 is ENHRY and CDR2 SYGVKD. Trimming cost V 0 bases and J 8 bases, with 11 bases left between them. The CDR3 nucleotides read TGTGCCATCAGTGAGTCTCGGAGACCCGATGAGCAGTTCTTC. Amino acids: CAISESRRPDEQFF.

The chain carries TRBV4-1 and TRBJ1-2, with 7 bases identical to TRBD1. CDR3 length equals 16 residues. Germline V gene sequence: CDR1 MGHRA, CDR2 YSYEKL. J was trimmed by 5 bases and V by 0 bases; bases with no gene match: 9. CDR3 in DNA: TGCGCCAGCAGCCAAGACGTCAGGGGGTTAGGTTATGGCTACACCTTC. It codes for CASSQDVRGLGYGYTF.